What follows are 20 T cell receptor beta chains derived from one specimen sequenced in a study of low-dose radiotherapy and immunotherapy resistance in tumors. This sample's time point: after trial treatment. Specified treatment: LDRT plus nivolumab, ipilimumab, low-dose cyclophosphamide and aspirin (RACIN trial). TCRs were amplified for roughly 20 PCR cycles with a constant-region primer and V-primer adapter. TCRdb called the reads again in MiXCR, with one record for every CDR3 protein. The table has about 52,000 distinct CDR3 sequences, 33% seen once. The sequencing here drew on PBMCs, taken after low-dose radiotherapy plus immunotherapy. Every receptor here comes from a male donor with rectosigmoid adenocarcinoma.

This chain links TRBV20-1 with TRBJ2-7; 7 bases map to TRBD2. Germline CDR1 is DFQATT and CDR2 is SNEGSKA (reference sequence). The CDR3 spans 13 residues. The V gene end was trimmed by 3 bases and the J gene end by 4 bases; junction bases not matched to a gene: 6. Here the CDR3 reads CSARLLATYEQYF. CDR3 in DNA: TGCAGTGCTAGGTTACTAGCGACTTACGAGCAGTACTTC.

The chain is built from TRBV20-1 and TRBJ2-3, with 7 nucleotides matching TRBD1. V lost 8 bases to trimming and J lost 2 bases; unmatched junction nucleotides: 7. The CDR3 totals 13 residues. CDR1 is DFQATT and CDR2 is SNEGSKA in the germline V gene (reference sequence). CDR3 residues: CSSPGTATDTQYF. The DNA of the CDR3 is TGCAGTTCCCCCGGGACAGCCACAGATACGCAGTATTTT.

CDR3 loop: CASRSGSTNEKLFF. The CDR3 nucleotides read TGTGCCAGCAGGAGTGGTAGTACTAATGAAAAACTGTTTTTT. This chain connects TRBV28 to TRBJ1-4; D unresolved. The CDR3 covers 14 residues. Trimming removed 6 bases from V and 2 bases from J, with 10 bases in between. Germline CDR1 is MDHEN and CDR2 is SYDVKM. Together with reference TRBV28 and TRBJ1-4, the CDR3 gives the full variable domain: DVKVTQSSRYLVKRTGEKVFLECVQDMDHENMFWYRQDPGLGLRLIYFSYDVKMKEKGDIPEGYSVSREKKERFSLILESASTNQTSMYLCASRSGSTNEKLFFGSGTQLSVL.

This clonotype was detected many times. The chain recombines TRBV12-3 or TRBV12-4 with TRBJ1-2; D unclear. The CDR3 extends over 13 amino acids. Trimming pared 1 base from V and 2 bases from J, leaving 5 bases between. CDR3 sequence: CASSLGGNYGYTF. CDR3 in DNA: TGTGCCAGCAGTTTAGGGGGAAACTATGGCTACACCTTC.

This clonotype was observed a few times. The V call is TRBV28, the J call TRBJ1-3; D is ambiguous. Germline V lookup: CDR1 MDHEN, CDR2 SYDVKM. This CDR3 spans 11 amino acids. In DNA, the CDR3 is TGTGGCGTAGTCCTTGGAAACACCATATATTTT. Protein product: CGVVLGNTIYF. The entire variable domain, with the rest obtained from reference TRBV28 and TRBJ1-3, is as follows: DVKVTQSSRYLVKRTGEKVFLECVQDMDHENMFWYRQDPGLGLRLIYFSYDVKMKEKGDIPEGYSVSREKKERFSLILESASTNQTSMYLCGVVLGNTIYFGEGSWLTVV.

This clonotype was observed many times. V and J are TRBV2 and TRBJ2-1; 7 bases agree with TRBD1. After removal of 3 bases from V and 0 bases from J, the junction contained 11 bases not matched to a gene. This CDR3 contains 18 residues. Per the germline V gene, CDR1 is SNHLY and CDR2 is FYNNEI. CDR3 coding DNA: TGTGCCAGCAGTGAGTCCAGGGGGATACCCCCCTCCTACAATGAGCAGTTCTTC. Amino acid sequence: CASSESRGIPPSYNEQFF.

This sequence joins TRBV6-2 or TRBV6-3 and TRBJ1-2, with D unclear. This CDR3 is 14 amino acids long. CDR1 is MNHEY, CDR2 SVGEGT, per germline. The V and J ends lost 6 bases and 4 bases respectively, with 15 bases between them. The CDR3 reads CASRGKGLGYGYTF. The CDR3 DNA follows: TGTGCCAGCAGGGGAAAAGGCCTCGGCTATGGCTACACCTTC.

On this clonotype: A read error is likely here: a far larger clone is one base away. The genes are TRBV27 and TRBJ2-3; 8 bases are shared with TRBD2. This CDR3 is built from 15 residues. Per the germline V gene, CDR1 is MNHEY and CDR2 is SMNVEV (reference sequence). The V gene end was trimmed by 6 bases and the J gene end by 14 bases; junction bases not matched to a gene: 19. The CDR3 DNA reads as TGTGCCAGCAGCCTGACTAGCGTGAGGACCGGGGAGCTGTATTTT. As protein: CASSLTSVRTGELYF.

There are a few counts of this clonotype. This sequence joins TRBV28 and TRBJ2-7; perhaps D is TRBD1 or TRBD2 (6 bases each). Germline values: CDR1 MDHEN, CDR2 SYDVKM. V was shortened by 5 bases and J by 2 bases, with 16 bases between the two germline ends. The CDR3 sequence is 15 residues long. The CDR3 sequence is CASSVPRGRAYEQYF. CDR3 sequence (DNA): TGTGCCAGCAGTGTACCCCGGGGGCGGGCCTACGAGCAGTACTTC.

At least ten counts were recorded for this clonotype. A read error may produce the germline difference seen at one junction end. The rearrangement joins TRBV7-3 to TRBJ2-3; D call uncertain. The CDR3 is 13 amino acids. Germline V CDR1 and CDR2: SGHTA, FQGTGA. The CDR3 nucleotides read TGTGCCAGCACCCCCAAGAGCATAGATACGCAGTATTTT. Translating it yields CASTPKSIDTQYF. The variable domain in full, with the rest retrieved from reference TRBV7-3 and TRBJ2-3, is GAGVSQTPSNKVTEKGKYVELRCDPISGHTALYWYRQSLGQGPEFLIYFQGTGAADDSGLPNDRFFAVRPEGSVSTLKIQRTERGDSAVYLCASTPKSIDTQYFGPGTRLTVL.

This clonotype was observed at least ten times. The rearrangement joins TRBV2 to TRBJ1-6; D is uncertain. Per germline, CDR1 SNHLY and CDR2 FYNNEI. V lost 9 bases and J 5 bases, leaving 14 bases between the germline ends. There are 14 residues in the CDR3. For the CDR3, the DNA is TGTGCCAGTAGACTGGCAGTCGATAATTCACCCCTCCACTTT. This codes for CASRLAVDNSPLHF.

Notes on this clonotype: This likely came from a read error, as a far larger clone is one base away. For the CDR3, the DNA is TGTGCCAGCAGTCTTCGACAGGTTTGGGAGCAGTTCTTC. Translating gives CASSLRQVWEQFF. The V gene is TRBV18, the J gene TRBJ2-1; D is perhaps TRBD1 (6 bases). Germline V gene lookup returns CDR1 KGHSH and CDR2 LQKENI. Trimming took 8 bases from V and 10 from J, leaving 18 bases between them. The length of the CDR3 is 13 residues.

This chain joins TRBV6-2 or TRBV6-3 and TRBJ2-1; 8 positions match TRBD2. Germline lookup yields CDR1 MNHEY and CDR2 SVGEGT. This CDR3 spans 17 amino acids. The V gene end was trimmed by 7 bases and the J gene end by 0 bases; junction bases not matched to a gene: 11. CDR3 region: CASITRIAGSSYNEQFF. CDR3 nucleotide sequence: TGTGCCAGCATCACCAGGATAGCGGGGAGCTCCTACAATGAGCAGTTCTTC.

The sample holds many counts of this clonotype. The chain recombines TRBV7-2 with TRBJ2-1, with D hard to call. The ends were cut back, 0 bases at V and 7 bases at J, with 10 bases in the middle. CDR1 is SGHTA, CDR2 FQGNSA, per germline. The CDR3 is 14 amino acids. The CDR3 is CASSLAVPRNEQFF. For the CDR3, the DNA is TGTGCCAGCAGCTTAGCCGTTCCGAGGAATGAGCAGTTCTTC.

The rearrangement joins TRBV11-2 to TRBJ2-6; D is possibly TRBD2 (5 bases). V was trimmed by 1 base and J by 3 bases, leaving 7 bases between them. The germline gives CDR1 SGHAT, CDR2 FQNNGV. The CDR3 is 15 amino acids. CDR3 sequence: CASSLARGGANVLTF. The CDR3 nucleotides are TGTGCCAGCAGCTTAGCTCGGGGTGGGGCCAACGTCCTGACTTTC.

In its sample, this clonotype was seen many times. The chain has TRBV29-1 and TRBJ2-6; 9 nucleotides line up with TRBD1. The CDR3 contains 21 residues. Losses at the gene ends were 5 bases for V and 0 bases for J; bases not matched to a gene: 20. CDR1 and CDR2 (germline): SQVTM, ANQGSEA. CDR3 protein: CSVKTGNSKQGADSGANVLTF. The CDR3 bases are TGCAGCGTTAAAACCGGTAACAGCAAACAGGGGGCAGACTCTGGGGCCAACGTCCTGACTTTC.

The chain employs TRBV29-1 and TRBJ2-1; 13 bases line up with TRBD2. CDR3 length: 17 residues. In germline, CDR1 is SQVTM, CDR2 ANQGSEA. The V gene end was trimmed by 3 bases and the J gene end by 4 bases; junction bases not matched to a gene: 9. The CDR3 loop reads CSVDLGGTSGNYNEQFF. The CDR3 coding sequence is TGCAGCGTTGATTTGGGCGGGACTAGCGGGAATTACAATGAGCAGTTCTTC.

This clonotype was counted ten times or more. Here the CDR3 DNA reads TGTGCCAGCAGTCCAGACAACAACTATGGCTACACCTTC. Its protein is CASSPDNNYGYTF. The chain recombines TRBV7-2 with TRBJ1-2; no clear D. V gave up 6 bases and J gave up 2 bases, with 10 bases separating them. The germline CDR1 and CDR2 sequences are SGHTA and FQGNSA. The CDR3 covers 13 residues.

This clonotype came up a few times. This chain uses TRBV6-2 or TRBV6-3 with TRBJ2-1; unclear D gene. In germline, CDR1 is MNHEY, CDR2 SVGEGT. V was clipped by 9 bases and J by 7 bases, with 13 bases between them. CDR3 length: 12 residues. The CDR3: CASSIGPNEQFF. In DNA form, the CDR3 reads TGTGCCAGTTCAATTGGGCCAAATGAGCAGTTCTTC.

This clonotype is categorized as medium-sized. Its ends do not fully match the called genes, so a read error is possible. The chain links TRBV5-4 to TRBJ1-5, with TRBD1 as a possible D gene (6 bases). The CDR3 length is 12 residues. The germline V gene has CDR1 SGHNT and CDR2 YYREEE (reference sequence). CDR3 coding DNA: TGTGCCAGCAGCTTGGCCGGGGGACATCCTCTTTTT. Its translation: CASSLAGGHPLF.